Many counts were recorded for the clone carrying this T cell receptor (beta chain). The data were taken from a study of T cells in Graves' hyperthyroidism and ophthalmopathy. The length of the CDR3 is 13 residues. J gave up 7 bases and V 7 bases, and 10 bases lay outside the gene matches. Looked up from germline, CDR1 is MNHNS and CDR2 is SASEGT. Ophthalmopathy patients had moderate-to-severe active disease, CAS ≥3, NOSPECS ≥4, and disease duration under 3 months. The CDR3 regions of TCR beta were amplified from RNA transcripts. With the HTBI primer set, the TCR CDR3 went through a first round of RT-PCR. TCRdb reprocessed the multiplex PCR reads with MiXCR, giving one entry per CDR3 protein. Of 500,000 to 650,000 distinct CDR3 sequences listed, about 14% are singletons.

Sequenced material: blood. This sequence joins TRBV6-1 and TRBJ2-7, with 7 bases identical to TRBD2. The receptor's source is a woman aged 45-60 years with Graves' ophthalmopathy. This CDR3 is CASTGPGGREQYF. As DNA, the CDR3 is TGTGCCAGCACCGGGCCGGGGGGAAGGGAGCAGTACTTC.